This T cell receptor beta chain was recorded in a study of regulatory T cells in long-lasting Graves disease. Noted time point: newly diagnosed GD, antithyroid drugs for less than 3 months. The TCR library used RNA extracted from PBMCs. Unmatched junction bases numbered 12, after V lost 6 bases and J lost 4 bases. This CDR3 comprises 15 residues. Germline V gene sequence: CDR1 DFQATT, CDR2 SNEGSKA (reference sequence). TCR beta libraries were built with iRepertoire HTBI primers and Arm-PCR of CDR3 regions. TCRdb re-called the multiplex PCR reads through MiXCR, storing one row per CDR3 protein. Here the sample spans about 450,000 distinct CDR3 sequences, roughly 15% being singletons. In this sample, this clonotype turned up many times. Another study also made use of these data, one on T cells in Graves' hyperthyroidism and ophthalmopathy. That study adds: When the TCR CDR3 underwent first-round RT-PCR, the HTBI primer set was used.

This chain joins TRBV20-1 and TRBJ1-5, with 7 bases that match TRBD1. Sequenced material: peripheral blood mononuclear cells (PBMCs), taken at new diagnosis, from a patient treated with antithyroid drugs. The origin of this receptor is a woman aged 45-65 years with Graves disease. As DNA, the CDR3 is TGCAGTGCGCCTACTACAGGGGTCGGAAATCAGCCCCAGCATTTT. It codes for CSAPTTGVGNQPQHF.